Listed below are T cell receptor beta chains from one sample, sequenced in a study of human T cells and chemical hapten exposure. From the RACE reads, TCRdb called clonotypes with MiXCR, one entry per CDR3 protein. The profile shows about 42,000 distinct CDR3 sequences, more than 8.5% of them singletons. The source material was whole blood, sampled in connection with sensitization to the hapten diphenylcyclopropenone (DPC). The receptors were gathered from a woman aged 40 to 50 with alopecia areata. Some clones in this sample may be carry-over from other donors' samples. CDR3s include the opening cysteine and the closing phenylalanine or tryptophan. The D gene is left open where the match is weak. A clone size is listed for some rows: how often the clone was seen (once, few, many), or a class if it is expanded.

V gene	clone size	D gene	J gene	CDR3 DNA	CDR3 protein
TRBV29-1	many	TRBD2	TRBJ2-3	TGCAGCGTGACTAGCGGGGGGCCTAGCACAGATACGCAGTATTTT	CSVTSGGPSTDTQYF
TRBV7-9	few	-	TRBJ2-1	TGTGCCAGCAGCCTCGATATATCAGTCGACAATGAGCAGTTCTTC	CASSLDISVDNEQFF
TRBV6-2/TRBV6-3	many	-	TRBJ1-2	TGTGCCAGCAGTTACATTGGAGCTAACTATGGCTACACCTTC	CASSYIGANYGYTF
TRBV11-2	many	-	TRBJ2-7	TGTGCCAGCAGCAGTCCCGGGACTCGGAACTACGAGCAGTACTTC	CASSSPGTRNYEQYF
TRBV4-1	many	-	TRBJ2-7	TGCGCCAGCAGCCAAGAGCCAGGGTCCGAGCAGTACTTC	CASSQEPGSEQYF
TRBV5-1	many	-	TRBJ2-3	TGCGCCAGCAGCTCGCGAAGTACCGGCACAGATACGCAGTATTTT	CASSSRSTGTDTQYF
TRBV29-1	few	TRBD1	TRBJ2-2	TGCAGCGTTTCCGGGACAGGGGTCACCGGGGAGCTGTTTTTT	CSVSGTGVTGELFF
TRBV6-6	-	-	TRBJ2-5	TGTGCCAGCACGAGGGCCGGGAAGGAGACCCAGTACTTC	CASTRAGKETQYF
TRBV18	few	-	TRBJ1-5	TGTGTCAGCTCACACACAAAAGAGGGGAATCAGCCCCAGCATTTT	CVSSHTKEGNQPQHF
TRBV4-3	many	TRBD2	TRBJ2-7	TGCGCCAGCAGCCAAGCCGGGGGGGTAAGCTACGAGCAGTACTTC	CASSQAGGVSYEQYF
TRBV6-6	many	TRBD1	TRBJ2-7	TGTGCCAGCAGTTTAGAGGGACAGGGGGTGGACGAGCAGTACTTC	CASSLEGQGVDEQYF
TRBV9	-	TRBD1	TRBJ2-7	TGTGCCAGCAGCGTAGGCGGGACAGGGGTCGAGCAGTACTTC	CASSVGGTGVEQYF
TRBV20-1	many	TRBD1	TRBJ2-3	TGCAGCCCATCAGGGACAGGGGGCCGCACAGATACGCAGTATTTT	CSPSGTGGRTDTQYF
TRBV7-3	many	TRBD1	TRBJ1-6	TGTGCCAGCAGCTTAGGGACAGGGGATTCACCCCTCCACTTT	CASSLGTGDSPLHF
TRBV20-1	-	-	TRBJ1-1	TGCAGTGCTAGAGGGGCCAAAGCTTTCTTT	CSARGAKAFF
TRBV18	many	TRBD1	TRBJ2-7	TGTGCCAGCTCACAACTCGGGACAGGGGCCCTCGAGCAGTACTTC	CASSQLGTGALEQYF
TRBV7-2	many	TRBD2	TRBJ2-3	TGTGCCAGCAGCTTAGCCAGGACTAGCGGGGCCACAGATACGCAGTATTTT	CASSLARTSGATDTQYF
TRBV2	few	TRBD2	TRBJ2-1	TGTGCCAGCACCCCCCGGACTAGCGGGGGGGCCCGGCGCAATGAGCAGTTCTTC	CASTPRTSGGARRNEQFF
TRBV7-3	many	-	TRBJ2-3	TGTGCCAGCAGCCCAGAAGGGAAGGACACAGATACGCAGTATTTT	CASSPEGKDTDTQYF
TRBV18	many	-	TRBJ2-3	TGTGCCAGCTCTCGGGCCGGGACAGATACGCAGTATTTT	CASSRAGTDTQYF
TRBV7-6	many	-	TRBJ2-2	TGTGCCAGCAGCGGATGGGACGGGGAGCTGTTTTTT	CASSGWDGELFF
TRBV11-2	few	TRBD1	TRBJ2-3	TGTGCCAGCAGAATTGGGACAGGGGAAACAGATACGCAGTATTTT	CASRIGTGETDTQYF
TRBV20-1	many	TRBD1	TRBJ1-4	TGCAGTGCCCGCCGGACAGGGGGCGTCTCTGAAAAACTGTTTTTT	CSARRTGGVSEKLFF
TRBV25-1	many	TRBD1	TRBJ2-7	TGTGCCAGCAGTGAATCGGGACAGGGGTTCGGGACCGAGCAGTACTTC	CASSESGQGFGTEQYF
TRBV7-6	many	-	TRBJ2-5	TGTGCCAGCAGCCCTATCACATCCCGCGGCGGGGAGACCCAGTACTTC	CASSPITSRGGETQYF
TRBV7-8	few	-	TRBJ2-7	TGTGCCAGCAGATTTGCCCGGTCAAGCTATTTCTCGGACTTC	CASRFARSSYFSDF
TRBV5-5	many	-	TRBJ1-1	TGTGCCAGCAGCTTGTCGCCTATCAGGTCGTCGAGAACTGAAGCTTTCTTT	CASSLSPIRSSRTEAFF
TRBV4-3	many	-	TRBJ2-1	TGCGCCAGCAGCCAAGATTGGTCTAGTTACAATGAGCAGTTCTTC	CASSQDWSSYNEQFF